What follows is one TCR beta chain and its context. What it binds is unknown. The record originates from a study of naive and memory T cell subsets. General study results and limits: A few larger clonotypes appeared in naive repertoires, especially CD8, possibly memory cells re-expressing CD45RA. In naive cells, over 85% of TCR sequences were seen only once.

Two oligonucleotides, mixed equimolar, formed the beta constant-region primer covering TRBC1 and TRBC2. Nested alpha and beta constant-region primers with the SP2 primer drove four PCR rounds on ligated cDNA. TCRdb itself ran the UMI-ligation and nested PCR reads through MiXCR, one entry per CDR3 protein. The repertoire has under 150,000 distinct CDR3 sequences, roughly a fifth of them found once; the top ten carry about 0.57%. This CDR3 region has 15 residues. The ends lost 5 bases at V and 5 bases at J; junction bases unmatched: 6. Germline lookup yields CDR1 SEHNR and CDR2 FQNEAQ (reference sequence).

The clonotype originates from a human donor in good health. The chain has TRBV7-9 and TRBJ1-5, with TRBD1 identical over 10 bases. The sequencing input was naive CD8+ T cells from blood. The CDR3 here is CASSQTGGEDQPQHF. The CDR3 nucleotides are TGTGCCAGCAGCCAGACAGGGGGCGAGGATCAGCCCCAGCATTTT.